This T cell receptor beta chain was sequenced in a study of blood T cell repertoires in COVID-19. Across the study: Sources were T cells, B-cell-depleted T cells, or PBMCs; the material itself was cDNA or gDNA.

V was clipped by 2 bases and J by 7 bases, with 12 bases between them. The germline CDR1 and CDR2 sequences are MNHEY and SVGAGI. This CDR3 region has 14 residues. In the authors' workflow: Amplification of reference gene primers provided the estimated nucleated cell counts. Only in-frame clones appear in the TCRdb table, and some are missing; sequencing was by immunoSEQ multiplex PCR. V, J and clone size are taken as reported in that table, and D and trimming were inferred from the DNA itself. This sample carries approximately 260,000 clones, around nine tenths of them seen once, and the ten largest clones take roughly 2.1%.

The sequenced sample was peripheral blood. The TCR sequence derives from a man aged 45 to 65 with acute or convalescent COVID-19. The rearrangement joins TRBV6-5 to TRBJ1-5; no clear D gene. This chain's CDR3 is CASSYQVGGQPQHF. The CDR3 DNA reads TGTGCCAGCAGTTACCAGGTGGGCGGGCAGCCCCAGCATTTT.